This is a list of T cell receptor beta chains from one sample in a study of CD8+CD57+ T cells in acquired aplastic anemia. Each CDR3 protein is one row after TCRdb ran MiXCR on the reads. Of 170,000 or so distinct CDR3 sequences in the sample, less than 65% are singletons; the top ten hold approximately 46%. Sequencing used sorted CD4+, CD8+, or CD8+CD57+ T cells (not recorded which) from PBMCs. These receptors were taken from a human donor with aplastic anemia. Each CDR3 is given with its conserved first and last residue. Clone size is not always given. Where it is, it says once, few, many or a class for expanded clones.

TRBV15	-	TRBJ2-7	CATSRVDSLAYEQYF
TRBV20-1	-	TRBJ2-5	CSARVGRVGETQYF
TRBV27	-	TRBJ2-1	CASLGGGTHEQFF
TRBV25-1	-	TRBJ2-3	CARKGSDTQYF
TRBV6-1	many	TRBJ2-7	CASKPGQGSYEQYF
TRBV15	-	TRBJ1-2	CATSRESTGIGYTF
TRBV2	-	TRBJ2-5	CASSPIASRGQETQYF
TRBV9	once	TRBJ1-1	CASSVTGTTEAFF
TRBV7-2	-	TRBJ2-1	CASSSPGTSGKNEQFF
TRBV5-1	-	TRBJ2-1	CASSLEDPSYNEQFF
TRBV20-1	few	TRBJ2-5	CSASQGWVETQYF
TRBV7-9	-	TRBJ2-7	CASSLPQGTDEQYF
TRBV14	-	TRBJ1-2	CASSQSPLYGYTF
TRBV2	-	TRBJ2-1	CASSGVGGGAYNEQFF
TRBV7-8	-	TRBJ2-5	CASSLGGTEETQYF
TRBV4-1	many	TRBJ1-5	CASSQAPGTGGNQPQHF
TRBV29-1	-	TRBJ1-1	CSVDGGTVTEAFF
TRBV19	many	TRBJ2-1	CASSIGQYNEQFF
TRBV5-1	-	TRBJ2-3	CASSLRIAGVTDTQYF
TRBV9	-	TRBJ1-6	CASSARRQGGNSPLHF
TRBV10-2	-	TRBJ1-2	CASRLGQGAGGYTF
TRBV7-3	-	TRBJ2-1	CASSPQWGGPYNEQFF
TRBV6-4	-	TRBJ2-5	CASSDVGVTGETQYF
TRBV20-1	-	TRBJ2-7	CSAWGGASGNYEQYF
TRBV5-6	-	TRBJ1-4	CASSSRGRVEKLFF
TRBV7-3	once	TRBJ1-6	CASSFGTGGNSPLHF
TRBV18	-	TRBJ1-1	CASSGTGETEAFF
TRBV2	-	TRBJ2-7	CASSRILEEAYEQYF
TRBV5-1	-	TRBJ1-4	CASSWTGGEKLFF
TRBV7-9	many	TRBJ1-1	CAIIKGGEAFF
TRBV7-9	-	TRBJ1-1	CASAHAAGDTEAFF
TRBV7-7	once	TRBJ2-2	CASSLQLVSSRHTGELFF
TRBV24-1	-	-	CATSALGQDEQYF
TRBV19	-	TRBJ1-2	CASSPLAPSDRGNYGYTF
TRBV9	-	TRBJ2-6	CASSVGGLGANVLTF
TRBV2	-	TRBJ2-7	CASSGGQYYEQYF
TRBV20-1	once	TRBJ2-3	CSAGLGGPLDTQYF
TRBV5-1	-	TRBJ1-2	CASSLWGGDNYGYTF
TRBV14	-	TRBJ1-2	CASKGRDYYGYTF
TRBV5-8	many	TRBJ2-7	CASSLMNRVREQYF
TRBV10-3	-	TRBJ2-3	CAISESRTSGADTQYF
TRBV7-2	-	TRBJ2-1	CAWNLLAGGPRHYNEQFF
TRBV19	-	TRBJ2-1	CASSMGRSSYNEQFF
TRBV29-1	many	TRBJ2-7	CSVEVEGNGSYEQYF
TRBV9	-	TRBJ1-2	CTSSVATEGRGYTF
TRBV5-1	-	TRBJ1-1	CASSTGTEAFF
TRBV29-1	-	TRBJ2-7	CSVPGTGAYEQYF
TRBV7-9	-	TRBJ2-3	CASTPGTDTQYF
TRBV10-3	-	TRBJ1-1	CAISKTGDGTEAFF
TRBV20-1	-	TRBJ1-6	CSGVSGTGRNSPLHF
TRBV9	-	TRBJ1-6	CASSVAAGSKNSPLHF
TRBV5-5	-	TRBJ2-1	CASSLEGFRHEQFF
TRBV29-1	-	TRBJ1-2	CSVPTSSGGYTF
TRBV7-9	-	TRBJ2-7	CASSWTGTPYEQYF
TRBV12-3/TRBV12-4	-	TRBJ1-5	CASSFGQGRQPQHF
TRBV7-6	many	TRBJ2-1	CASSSRGGANNEQFF
TRBV10-1	-	TRBJ2-3	CATQLRRRDTQYF
TRBV5-1	-	TRBJ2-1	CASSLTGFGDEQFF
TRBV6-2/TRBV6-3	-	TRBJ2-7	CASSRLNYKQYF